A selection of T cell receptor beta chains follows, all from one sample in a study of response to subunit inactivated influenza vaccine. From the RT-PCR reads, TCRdb called clonotypes with MiXCR, one entry per CDR3 protein. The sample carries 500,000 to 650,000 distinct CDR3 sequences, roughly 8.2% recorded once. The source was PBMCs from blood, collected less than 30 months after vaccination. These receptors were collected from a man aged 50-75 years who received an inactivated influenza vaccine. Both conserved end residues are part of each CDR3. D genes are given only for firm matches. The listing skips clone size in some rows; elsewhere it reads once, few, many or a size class.

d_gene: NA; j_gene: TRBJ2-1; abundance: NA; v_gene: TRBV11-2; CDR3aa: CASKLQDSYNEQFF; CDR3nt: TGTGCCAGCAAACTGCAGGACTCCTACAATGAGCAGTTCTTC
d_gene: TRBD1; j_gene: TRBJ2-1; abundance: once; v_gene: TRBV15; CDR3aa: CATSTQGASYNEQFF; CDR3nt: TGTGCCACCAGCACCCAGGGGGCCTCCTACAATGAGCAGTTCTTC
d_gene: TRBD1; j_gene: TRBJ1-2; abundance: few; v_gene: TRBV27; CDR3aa: CAAGTGGLGLYGYTF; CDR3nt: TGTGCCGCGGGTACAGGGGGGCTGGGATTGTATGGCTACACCTTC
d_gene: NA; j_gene: TRBJ2-5; abundance: NA; v_gene: TRBV6-2/TRBV6-3; CDR3aa: CASKRALQETQYF; CDR3nt: TGTGCCAGCAAAAGGGCGCTTCAAGAGACCCAGTACTTC
d_gene: TRBD1; j_gene: TRBJ2-7; abundance: NA; v_gene: TRBV19; CDR3aa: CASSTYRGPYEQYF; CDR3nt: TGTGCCAGTAGTACGTACAGGGGGCCCTACGAGCAGTACTTC
d_gene: NA; j_gene: TRBJ1-2; abundance: NA; v_gene: TRBV7-9; CDR3aa: CASSQKSDSTVYTF; CDR3nt: TGTGCCAGCAGCCAAAAGTCGGACTCCACCGTGTACACCTTC
d_gene: NA; j_gene: TRBJ2-5; abundance: many; v_gene: TRBV5-5; CDR3aa: CASSLAFSETQYF; CDR3nt: TGTGCCAGCAGCTTGGCCTTCTCAGAGACCCAGTACTTC
d_gene: TRBD1; j_gene: TRBJ2-5; abundance: many; v_gene: TRBV6-5; CDR3aa: CASSYVKGTGKETQYF; CDR3nt: TGTGCCAGCAGTTACGTCAAAGGGACAGGGAAAGAGACCCAGTACTTC
d_gene: TRBD2; j_gene: TRBJ2-2; abundance: NA; v_gene: TRBV4-3; CDR3aa: CASSQGSGRGTGELFF; CDR3nt: TGCGCCAGCAGCCAAGGGAGCGGGAGGGGCACCGGGGAGCTGTTTTTT
d_gene: NA; j_gene: TRBJ1-1; abundance: few; v_gene: TRBV10-3; CDR3aa: CAIRSVTENTEAFF; CDR3nt: TGTGCCATCCGGAGTGTTACAGAGAACACTGAAGCTTTCTTT
d_gene: TRBD2; j_gene: TRBJ2-5; abundance: many; v_gene: TRBV12-3/TRBV12-4; CDR3aa: CASNTLPRLAGETQYF; CDR3nt: TGTGCCAGCAATACTCTACCGAGGCTAGCGGGAGAGACCCAGTACTTC
d_gene: NA; j_gene: TRBJ2-1; abundance: NA; v_gene: TRBV5-1; CDR3aa: CASSNPGIGINEQFF; CDR3nt: TGCGCCAGCAGTAATCCGGGGATAGGTATCAATGAGCAGTTCTTC
d_gene: NA; j_gene: TRBJ2-2; abundance: few; v_gene: TRBV12-3/TRBV12-4; CDR3aa: CASTLGSATGELFF; CDR3nt: TGTGCCAGCACCCTTGGGAGCGCAACCGGGGAGCTGTTTTTT
d_gene: NA; j_gene: TRBJ2-4; abundance: NA; v_gene: TRBV7-9; CDR3aa: CASSRDFASKNIQYF; CDR3nt: TGTGCCAGCAGCAGGGACTTCGCTTCCAAAAACATTCAGTACTTC
d_gene: NA; j_gene: TRBJ2-7; abundance: many; v_gene: TRBV3-1; CDR3aa: CASSQDRGNLIYEQYF; CDR3nt: TGTGCCAGCAGCCAAGATCGGGGGAATCTAATCTACGAGCAGTACTTC